Below, one TCR beta chain is given with its context. This entry comes from a study of blood T cell repertoires in COVID-19. Overall study: COVID-19 samples collected from the United States, Italy and Spain covered acute and convalescent phases. In each case, the material was cDNA or gDNA derived from T cells, B-cell-depleted T cells, or PBMCs.

The CDR3 has 17 amino acids. V lost 0 bases and J lost 3; bases outside the gene matches: 8. Germline V gene lookup returns CDR1 SGDLS and CDR2 YYNGEE. Study processing details: For nucleated cells, counts were estimated from reference gene primer amplification. Data came from immunoSEQ multiplex PCR; TCRdb stores just in-frame clones and leaves some out. V and J calls and clone size are given by that table; D and trimming were obtained from the DNA. This sample carries under 450,000 clones, more than 65% of them seen once, and the ten largest clones take more than 1%. J is TRBJ1-1 and V is TRBV9; 10 bases are a match to TRBD1. The receptor comes from a human donor with acute or convalescent COVID-19. The donor label of this sample is uncertain. Material: peripheral blood. This CDR3 is CASSVGPGQGRDTEAFF. CDR3 DNA sequence: TGTGCCAGCAGCGTAGGGCCGGGACAGGGGAGGGACACTGAAGCTTTCTTT.